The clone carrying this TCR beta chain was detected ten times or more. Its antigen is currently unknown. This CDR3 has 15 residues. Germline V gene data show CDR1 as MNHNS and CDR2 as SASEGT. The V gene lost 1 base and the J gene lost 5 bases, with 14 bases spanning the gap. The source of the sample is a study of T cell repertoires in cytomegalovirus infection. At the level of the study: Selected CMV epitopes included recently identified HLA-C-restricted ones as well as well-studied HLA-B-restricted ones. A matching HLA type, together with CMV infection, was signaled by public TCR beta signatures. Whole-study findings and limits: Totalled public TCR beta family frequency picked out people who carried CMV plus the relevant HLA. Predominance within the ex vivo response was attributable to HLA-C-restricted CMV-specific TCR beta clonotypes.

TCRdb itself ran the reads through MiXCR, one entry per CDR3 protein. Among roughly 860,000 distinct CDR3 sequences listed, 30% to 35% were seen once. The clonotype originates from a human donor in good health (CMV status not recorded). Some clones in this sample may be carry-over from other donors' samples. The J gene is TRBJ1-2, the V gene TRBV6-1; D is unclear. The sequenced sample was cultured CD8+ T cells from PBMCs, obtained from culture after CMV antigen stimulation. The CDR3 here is CASSEGPGGKYGYTF. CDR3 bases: TGTGCCAGCAGTGAAGGTCCCGGAGGGAAGTATGGCTACACCTTC.